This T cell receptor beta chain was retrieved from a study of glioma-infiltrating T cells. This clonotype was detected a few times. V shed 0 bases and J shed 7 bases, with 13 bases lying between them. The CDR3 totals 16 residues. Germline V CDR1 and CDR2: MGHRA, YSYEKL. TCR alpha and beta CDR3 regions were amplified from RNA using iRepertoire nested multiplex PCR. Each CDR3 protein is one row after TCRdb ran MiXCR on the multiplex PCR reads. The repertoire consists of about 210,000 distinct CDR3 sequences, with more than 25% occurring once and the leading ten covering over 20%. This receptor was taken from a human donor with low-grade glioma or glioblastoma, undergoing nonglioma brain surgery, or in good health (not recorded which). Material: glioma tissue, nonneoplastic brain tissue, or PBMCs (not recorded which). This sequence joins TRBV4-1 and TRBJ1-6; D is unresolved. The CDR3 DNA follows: TGCGCCAGCAGCCAAGATCTCGCCAGATTAAATTCACCCCTCCACTTT. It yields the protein CASSQDLARLNSPLHF.